This T cell receptor beta chain stems from a study of blood T cell repertoires in COVID-19. Study at large: The origin of the acute and convalescent COVID-19 samples was the United States, Italy and Spain. Nucleic acid was either cDNA or gDNA, and it came from T cells, B-cell-depleted T cells, or PBMCs.

Per the study methods: Estimated nucleated cell counts came from reference gene primer amplification. Clones were read by immunoSEQ multiplex PCR, and TCRdb kept only the in-frame ones, dropping some. D and trimming were read from the DNA, whereas the V and J calls and clone size are those reported in that table. The sample records 100,000 to 120,000 clones, about 75% being singletons. The CDR3 sequence is 16 residues long. The germline V gene encodes CDR1 LNHDA and CDR2 SQIVND (reference sequence). V was pared by 10 bases and J by 6 bases, with 24 bases between. The source is a woman older than 75 with active or convalescent COVID-19. This sequence joins TRBV19 and TRBJ1-4; TRBD1 is a possible D gene (6 bases). The sequenced sample consisted of peripheral blood. The CDR3 sequence is CATAGGAMALDEKLFF. The CDR3 DNA reads TGTGCCACCGCCGGGGGGGCGATGGCCTTGGATGAAAAACTGTTTTTT.